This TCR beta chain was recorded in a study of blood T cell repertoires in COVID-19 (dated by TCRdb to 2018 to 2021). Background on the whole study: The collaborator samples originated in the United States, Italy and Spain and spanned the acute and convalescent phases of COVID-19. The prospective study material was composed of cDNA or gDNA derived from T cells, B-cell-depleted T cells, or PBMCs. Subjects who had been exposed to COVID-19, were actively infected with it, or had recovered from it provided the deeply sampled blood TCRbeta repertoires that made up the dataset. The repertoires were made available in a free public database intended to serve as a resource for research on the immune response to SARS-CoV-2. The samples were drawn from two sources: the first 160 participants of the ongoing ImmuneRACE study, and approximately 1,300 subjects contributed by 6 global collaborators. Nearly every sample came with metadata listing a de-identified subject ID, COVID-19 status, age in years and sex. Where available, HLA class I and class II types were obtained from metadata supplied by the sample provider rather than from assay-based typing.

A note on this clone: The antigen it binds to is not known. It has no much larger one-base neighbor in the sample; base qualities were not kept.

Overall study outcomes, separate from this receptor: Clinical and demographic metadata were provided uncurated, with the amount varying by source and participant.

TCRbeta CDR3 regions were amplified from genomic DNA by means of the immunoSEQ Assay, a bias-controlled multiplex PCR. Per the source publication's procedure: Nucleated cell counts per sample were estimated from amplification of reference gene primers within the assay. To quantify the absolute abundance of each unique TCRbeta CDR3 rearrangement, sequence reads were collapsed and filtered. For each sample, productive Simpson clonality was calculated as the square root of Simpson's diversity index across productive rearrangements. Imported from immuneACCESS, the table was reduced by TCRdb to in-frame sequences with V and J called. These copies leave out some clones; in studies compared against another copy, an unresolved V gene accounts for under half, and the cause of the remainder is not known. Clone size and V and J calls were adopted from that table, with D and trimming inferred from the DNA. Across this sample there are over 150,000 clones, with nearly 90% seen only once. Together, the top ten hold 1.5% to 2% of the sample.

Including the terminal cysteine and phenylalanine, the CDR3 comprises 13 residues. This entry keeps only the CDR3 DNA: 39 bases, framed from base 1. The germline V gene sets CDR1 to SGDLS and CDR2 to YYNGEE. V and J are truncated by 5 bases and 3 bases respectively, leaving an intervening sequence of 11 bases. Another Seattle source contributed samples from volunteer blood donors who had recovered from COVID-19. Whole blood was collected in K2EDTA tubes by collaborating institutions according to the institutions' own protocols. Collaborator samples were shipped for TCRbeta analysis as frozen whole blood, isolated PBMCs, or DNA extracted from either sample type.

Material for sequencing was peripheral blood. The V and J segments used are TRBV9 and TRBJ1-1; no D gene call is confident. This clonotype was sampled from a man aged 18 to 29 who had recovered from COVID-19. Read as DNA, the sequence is TGTGCCAGCAGTATACAAATGGACACTGAAGCTTTCTTT. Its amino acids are CASSIQMDTEAFF.